The 32 T cell receptor beta chains below come from one sample, sequenced in a study of T cells in localized non-small cell lung cancer (dated by TCRdb to the early 2020s). The library was prepared using the immunoSEQ multiplex PCR assay. This is the immuneACCESS table as TCRdb keeps it, with only in-frame sequences that have V and J called. A part of the clones is gone; compared with another copy, unresolved V genes explain less than half, and the rest is unexplained. The sample includes around 69,000 clones, with under 90% observed a single time. The leading ten clones occupy about 2.1% of the sample. The specimen comprised peripheral blood, sampled before any cancer treatment. These receptors were obtained from a woman aged 35-75 years with stage I lung adenocarcinoma.

The rearrangement links TRBV29-1 to TRBJ1-1; weak D call: TRBD1 (5 bases). The V gene lost 1 base and the J gene lost 1 base, with 10 bases spanning the gap. The CDR3 is 14 amino acids. CDR1 is SQVTM and CDR2 is ANQGSEA in the germline V gene. CDR3 sequence: CSVEARGRNTEAFF. DNA for the CDR3: TGCAGCGTTGAAGCCCGGGGGAGGAACACTGAAGCTTTCTTT.

This clone has just one count. The rearrangement uses TRBV5-1 and TRBJ2-2; 13 bases agree with TRBD2. Germline V CDR1 and CDR2: SGHRS, YFSETQ. The CDR3 runs to 14 residues. With V trimmed by 2 bases and J by 11 bases, 3 bases remained unmatched. CDR3 sequence reads: CASSFGTSGVELFF. The CDR3 region has the DNA TGCGCCAGCAGCTTCGGGACTAGCGGGGTCGAGCTGTTTTTT. The full variable domain, its missing parts supplied by reference TRBV5-1 and TRBJ2-2, is KAGVTQTPRYLIKTRGQQVTLSCSPISGHRSVSWYQQTPGQGLQFLFEYFSETQRNKGNFPGRFSGRQFSNSRSEMNVSTLELGDSALYLCASSFGTSGVELFFGEGSRLTVL.

The chain is built from TRBV28 and TRBJ1-2; TRBD1 is a possible D gene (5 bases). The CDR3 loop spans 15 amino acids. Germline V gene data show CDR1 as MDHEN and CDR2 as SYDVKM. V lost 2 bases and J lost 2, with 12 bases in between. CDR3 sequence reads: CASSLLGPLNYGYTF. The CDR3 bases are TGTGCCAGCAGTTTACTGGGACCTCTCAACTATGGCTACACCTTC.

The CDR3 sequence: CASSLALAAQYF. The CDR3 DNA reads TGTGCCAGCAGCTTGGCCCTAGCGGCCCAGTACTTC. This chain connects TRBV7-2 to TRBJ2-5; 7 bases are a match to TRBD2. V gave up 3 bases and J gave up 9 bases; unmatched junction bases: 4. The CDR3 runs 12 residues. The germline gives CDR1 SGHTA, CDR2 FQGNSA. The full variable domain, completed using reference TRBV7-2 and TRBJ2-5, is GAGVSQSPSNKVTEKGKDVELRCDPISGHTALYWYRQSLGQGLEFLIYFQGNSAPDKSGLPSDRFSAERTGGSVSTLTIQRTQQEDSAVYLCASSLALAAQYFGPGTRLLVL.

V and J are TRBV19 and TRBJ2-3; D tentatively fits TRBD1 or TRBD2 (5 bases each). The germline V and J ends were trimmed by 10 bases and 6 bases, with 20 bases remaining between them. Germline CDR1 and CDR2: LNHDA and SQIVND (reference sequence). The CDR3 runs 14 residues. CDR3 in amino acids: CATSGTLLKDTQYF. The CDR3 DNA is TGTGCCACCTCCGGGACCCTACTAAAGGATACGCAGTATTTT.

This clone appeared a few times. This chain joins TRBV18 and TRBJ1-1; possibly TRBD1 for D (5 bases). CDR1 and CDR2 (germline): KGHSH, LQKENI. With 3 bases removed from V and 6 bases from J, the gap between germline ends came to 11 bases. This CDR3 has 13 residues. The CDR3 region has the DNA TGTGCCAGCTCACCCCCAGGGTTGCCTGAAGCTTTCTTT. This codes for CASSPPGLPEAFF.

This sequence joins TRBV13 and TRBJ1-2, with D possibly being TRBD1 (6 bases). The CDR3 has 13 residues. Germline V gene lookup returns CDR1 PRHDT and CDR2 FYEKMQ (reference sequence). V was clipped by 5 bases and J by 2 bases, with 9 bases between them. The CDR3 sequence is CASSATGNYGYTF. Here the CDR3 DNA reads TGTGCCAGCAGCGCTACAGGGAACTATGGCTACACCTTC. Full variable domain (remainder filled in from reference TRBV13 and TRBJ1-2): AAGVIQSPRHLIKEKRETATLKCYPIPRHDTVYWYQQGPGQDPQFLISFYEKMQSDKGSIPDRFSAQQFSDYHSELNMSSLELGDSALYFCASSATGNYGYTFGSGTRLTVV.

This sequence joins TRBV7-3 and TRBJ2-1; 7 bases agree with TRBD2. V lost 5 bases to trimming and J lost 8 bases; unmatched junction nucleotides: 6. The CDR3 runs 13 residues. CDR1 is SGHTA and CDR2 is FQGTGA in the germline V gene. The CDR3: CASSPSRGDEQFF. CDR3 DNA sequence: TGTGCCAGCAGCCCGTCCCGGGGGGATGAGCAGTTCTTC.

This clone was seen a single time. The chain carries TRBV11-1 and TRBJ2-2; 7 nucleotides match TRBD2. With 2 bases clipped from V and 1 base from J, the junction kept 7 bases outside the gene matches. Germline CDR1 SGHAT, CDR2 FQDESV (reference sequence). This CDR3 has 17 residues. CDR3 region: CASSLPRGEGNTGELFF. The CDR3 DNA reads TGTGCCAGCAGCTTACCCCGGGGGGAGGGGAACACCGGGGAGCTGTTTTTT.

The rearrangement uses TRBV7-9 and TRBJ1-2; D not resolved. The germline V and J ends were trimmed by 0 bases and 8 bases, with 13 bases remaining between them. The CDR3 totals 14 residues. Germline V gives CDR1 SEHNR, CDR2 FQNEAQ (reference sequence). DNA for the CDR3: TGTGCCAGCAGCTTAGCGCTTTCTCACGGCGGCTACACCTTC. Translated: CASSLALSHGGYTF.

The chain carries TRBV6-6 and TRBJ2-7; the match to TRBD1 covers 7 bases. From germline, CDR1 is MNHNY and CDR2 SVGAGI (reference sequence). V lost 6 bases, J lost 0 bases, and 8 bases stayed unmatched. The CDR3 runs 15 residues. CDR3 in DNA: TGTGCCAGCAGCCATGGGCAGGGGGTCTCCTACGAGCAGTACTTC. Residues: CASSHGQGVSYEQYF.

This chain connects TRBV6-5 to TRBJ1-1, with 7 bases identical to TRBD1. The CDR3 has 15 residues. J was trimmed by 0 bases and V by 7 bases; bases with no gene match: 8. Germline-derived CDR1 and CDR2 are MNHEY and SVGAGI. CDR3 sequence reads: CASTTQGTVNTEAFF. CDR3 DNA: TGTGCCAGCACCACTCAGGGGACAGTGAACACTGAAGCTTTCTTT.

The chain combines TRBV10-1 with TRBJ2-2; no reliable D call. V was shortened by 8 bases and J by 7 bases, with 8 bases between the two germline ends. The CDR3 loop spans 11 amino acids. The germline CDR1 and CDR2 sequences are WNHNN and SYGVQD (reference sequence). CDR3 protein: CASRHNGELFF. In DNA, the CDR3 is TGCGCCAGCCGACACAACGGGGAGCTGTTTTTT.

V is TRBV18 and J is TRBJ2-3; D is perhaps TRBD2 (5 bases). The V end lost 6 bases, the J end lost 2 bases, and 9 bases lay between the germline ends. The CDR3 loop spans 13 amino acids. Per germline, CDR1 KGHSH and CDR2 LQKENI. The CDR3 region has the DNA TGTGCCAGCTCTCCCCGGGACACAGATACGCAGTATTTT. It translates to CASSPRDTDTQYF.

This chain's CDR3 is CAWGLLAQKQFF. CDR3 DNA sequence: TGTGCCTGGGGCCTCCTAGCGCAAAAGCAGTTCTTC. This chain connects TRBV30 to TRBJ2-1; D is possibly TRBD2 (6 bases). Germline V CDR1 and CDR2: GTSNPN, SVGIG (reference sequence). The CDR3 runs 12 residues. Between the trimmed V and J ends, which lost 5 bases and 11 bases, there was a span of 16 bases. Full variable domain (missing parts from reference TRBV30 and TRBJ2-1): SQTIHQWPATLVQPVGSPLSLECTVEGTSNPNLYWYRQAAGRGLQLLFYSVGIGQISSEVPQNLSASRPQDRQFILSSKKLLLSDSGFYLCAWGLLAQKQFFGPGTRLTVL.

The chain uses TRBV7-2 and TRBJ2-1; D perhaps matches TRBD1 (7 bases). Germline V gives CDR1 SGHTA, CDR2 FQGNSA. This CDR3 spans 16 amino acids. Trimming cost V 6 bases and J 7 bases, with 22 bases left between them. CDR3 coding DNA: TGTGCCAGCAGGCGGCGGGACAGACCTTTGGGGAATGAGCAGTTCTTC. Residues: CASRRRDRPLGNEQFF.

The chain has TRBV30 and TRBJ1-1; TRBD1 aligns across 8 bases. The CDR3 is 11 residues long. Germline trimming cut 5 bases from V and 11 bases from J; bases unmatched to any gene: 7. Germline lookup yields CDR1 GTSNPN and CDR2 SVGIG (reference sequence). CDR3 sequence: CAWDRGGSAFF. In nucleotides, the CDR3 is TGTGCCTGGGACAGGGGAGGTAGCGCTTTCTTT. Supplemented by reference TRBV30 and TRBJ1-1, the full variable domain reads SQTIHQWPATLVQPVGSPLSLECTVEGTSNPNLYWYRQAAGRGLQLLFYSVGIGQISSEVPQNLSASRPQDRQFILSSKKLLLSDSGFYLCAWDRGGSAFFGQGTRLTVV.

The genes are TRBV18 and TRBJ2-1; D may be TRBD1 or TRBD2 (5 bases each). CDR1 is KGHSH, CDR2 LQKENI, per germline. CDR3 length equals 14 residues. The V end lost 2 bases, the J end lost 16 bases, and 21 bases lay between the germline ends. The CDR3 bases are TGTGCCAGCTCACCATCCTCCGGGGACCCGGCCAAATTCTTC. It translates to CASSPSSGDPAKFF.

This clone showed up just once. The gene calls are TRBV7-2 and TRBJ2-3, with D perhaps matching TRBD1 or TRBD2 (5 bases each). Trimming removed 5 bases from V and 3 bases from J, with 15 bases in between. The CDR3 spans 15 residues. Germline V gene data show CDR1 as SGHTA and CDR2 as FQGNSA. CDR3 residues: CASSPPRGWTDTQYF. The CDR3 DNA is TGTGCCAGCAGCCCCCCGAGGGGTTGGACAGATACGCAGTATTTT.

This sequence joins TRBV4-2 and TRBJ2-2; 9 positions match TRBD1. CDR3 length: 16 residues. Germline V gene sequence: CDR1 LGHNA, CDR2 YNFKEQ. V was pared by 3 bases and J by 4 bases, with 6 bases of the junction left unmatched. CDR3: CASSQETGGTTGELFF. CDR3 DNA sequence: TGTGCCAGCAGCCAGGAGACAGGGGGGACCACCGGGGAGCTGTTTTTT.

The gene calls are TRBV19 and TRBJ1-6; tentatively, D is TRBD1 (5 bases). Germline CDR1 LNHDA, CDR2 SQIVND (reference sequence). The CDR3 loop spans 13 amino acids. The V end was cut by 7 bases, the J end by 4 bases, with 8 bases between. The CDR3 loop reads CASTGGYNSPLHF. In DNA form, the CDR3 reads TGTGCCAGTACCGGGGGTTATAATTCACCCCTCCACTTT.

This chain links TRBV28 with TRBJ1-1; no clear D gene. The CDR3 is made up of 13 amino acids. CDR1 MDHEN and CDR2 SYDVKM come from the germline V gene. V dropped 3 bases and J dropped 1 base, with 6 bases sitting between them. CDR3 loop: CASSLDGNTEAFF. Written as DNA, the CDR3 is TGTGCCAGCAGTTTGGATGGGAACACTGAAGCTTTCTTT.

This clone came up a few times. The rearrangement joins TRBV30 to TRBJ1-1; possibly TRBD1 for D (5 bases). Germline-derived CDR1 and CDR2 are GTSNPN and SVGIG (reference sequence). Between the trimmed V and J ends, which lost 4 bases and 6 bases, there was a span of 9 bases. The CDR3 covers 11 residues. The CDR3 bases are TGTGCCTGGATCAGGGAGGCTGAAGCTTTCTTT. Amino acids: CAWIREAEAFF.

The rearrangement uses TRBV15 and TRBJ2-7; D remains ambiguous. The CDR3 consists of 16 residues. Trimming left V 0 bases short and J 0 bases short, with 12 bases between. The V gene's germline CDR1 is LNHNV and CDR2 YYDKDF (reference sequence). The CDR3 coding sequence is TGTGCCACCAGCAGAGATACAACAAGAATCTCCTACGAGCAGTACTTC. It specifies CATSRDTTRISYEQYF.

V and J are TRBV7-2 and TRBJ2-1; the D is unclear. CDR1 is SGHTA and CDR2 is FQGNSA in the germline V gene. This CDR3 is built from 14 residues. V gave up 8 bases and J gave up 0 bases, with 11 bases separating them. For the CDR3, the DNA is TGTGCCAGCGCGTACTTCCCCTCCTACAATGAGCAGTTCTTC. Translated, it gives CASAYFPSYNEQFF.

The chain uses TRBV19 and TRBJ1-2; D remains ambiguous. Germline-derived CDR1 and CDR2 are LNHDA and SQIVND (reference sequence). This CDR3 spans 14 amino acids. The ends were cut back, 10 bases at V and 4 bases at J, with 19 bases in the middle. CDR3 bases: TGTGCCATCGCATCTACAACGGGGTTCTATGGCTACACCTTC. Its translation: CAIASTTGFYGYTF.

This chain connects TRBV27 to TRBJ2-7; D may be TRBD1 (6 bases). V lost 8 bases, J lost 2 bases, and 16 bases lay in between. The CDR3 length is 14 residues. Germline values: CDR1 MNHEY, CDR2 SMNVEV (reference sequence). DNA of the CDR3: TGTGCCAGCGCCTGGAACAGGGCGACCTACGAGCAGTACTTC. Amino acid sequence: CASAWNRATYEQYF.

The rearrangement uses TRBV6-1 and TRBJ1-1, with 7 nucleotides matching TRBD1. Germline V gene lookup returns CDR1 MNHNS and CDR2 SASEGT. V dropped 2 bases and J dropped 9; count of bases not matched to a gene: 6. The CDR3 runs 13 residues. The CDR3 DNA reads TGTGCCAGCAGTGAAAAAGGGGGCTCGCAAGCTTTCTTT. Encoded protein: CASSEKGGSQAFF.

The chain links TRBV9 to TRBJ2-1; no reliable D call. Trimming pared 0 bases from V and 9 bases from J, leaving 10 bases between. There are 13 residues in the CDR3. CDR1 and CDR2 (germline): SGDLS, YYNGEE. Written as DNA, the CDR3 is TGTGCCAGCAGCGTAGAATGGCAGAGTGAGCAGTTCTTC. This translates into CASSVEWQSEQFF.

The J gene is TRBJ2-2, the V gene TRBV7-9; TRBD2 matches at 9 bases. V lost 4 bases, J lost 7 bases, and 7 bases stayed unmatched. Looked up from germline, CDR1 is SEHNR and CDR2 is FQNEAQ (reference sequence). The CDR3 sequence is 15 residues long. Here the CDR3 reads CASSSSGTSFGELFF. The CDR3, as DNA: TGTGCCAGCAGCTCGAGCGGGACTAGCTTCGGGGAGCTGTTTTTT.

V and J are TRBV7-3 and TRBJ2-1; tentatively, D is TRBD1 or TRBD2 (5 bases each). The V gene's germline CDR1 is SGHTA and CDR2 FQGTGA. Trimming took off 5 bases at V and 5 bases at J, with 10 bases between the two ends. This CDR3 region has 13 residues. The CDR3 reads CASSPGAHNEQFF. For the CDR3, the DNA is TGTGCCAGCAGCCCCGGGGCTCACAATGAGCAGTTCTTC.

V gene TRBV5-1 combines with J gene TRBJ1-2; D uncertain. V lost 0 bases to trimming and J lost 2 bases, with 5 bases between them. Germline CDR1 and CDR2: SGHRS and YFSETQ. The CDR3 has 13 amino acids. The CDR3 loop is CASSLDANYGYTF. As DNA, the CDR3 is TGCGCCAGCAGCTTGGACGCCAACTATGGCTACACCTTC.